The T cell receptor beta chain under discussion was sequenced for a study of T cell responses to AZD1222 COVID-19 vaccine. Study-level points and caveats: Vaccine-associated CD4 TCRs spanned spike, dominant at 160-218 and 743-854. Mostly white British, mostly female donors; authors suggested clonal diversity may be underestimated.

This CDR3 has 15 residues. Germline V gene sequence: CDR1 SGHDT, CDR2 YYEEEE. J lost 5 bases, V lost 2 bases, and 8 bases had no gene match. This clone was found once. Its cognate antigen is unknown. Method: immunoSEQ multiplex PCR; TCRdb's copy keeps in-frame clones and lacks some. The table records over 100,000 clones, approximately 90% of them present only once. This chain connects TRBV5-6 to TRBJ1-2, with 8 bases lining up with TRBD1. This sample comprised peripheral blood, obtained on day 0 of AZD1222 vaccination. This sequence originates from an adult in good health. Written as DNA, the CDR3 is TGTGCCAGCAGCTTCCCGGGACAGGAGACTTATGGCTACACCTTC. Amino acid sequence: CASSFPGQETYGYTF.